Presented here are 22 T cell receptor beta chains from one specimen sequenced in a study of CD8+CD57+ T cells in acquired aplastic anemia. For CDR3 and TCR beta VDJ profiling, genomic DNA was the template used. TCRdb re-derived calls from the reads in MiXCR, one entry per CDR3 protein. The table shows around 230,000 distinct CDR3 sequences, with around 63% occurring only once. The sequencing sample was made of sorted CD4+, CD8+, or CD8+CD57+ T cells (not recorded which) from PBMCs. Receptor source: a human donor in good health.

This clonotype was observed at least ten times. The chain is built from TRBV20-1 and TRBJ2-3, with D perhaps TRBD1 (5 bases). Trimming shortened V by 1 base and J by 0 bases, and 14 bases separated the two germline ends. The CDR3 has 16 residues. In germline, CDR1 is DFQATT, CDR2 SNEGSKA (reference sequence). As DNA, the CDR3 is TGCAGTGCTAGAGGAAGACAGACTTCTAGCACAGATACGCAGTATTTT. Amino acid sequence: CSARGRQTSSTDTQYF.

The table lists this clonotype with a few counts. This sequence joins TRBV2 and TRBJ1-1; the D is unclear. Per the germline V gene, CDR1 is SNHLY and CDR2 is FYNNEI. V was cut by 3 bases and J by 5 bases, with 16 bases left in between. CDR3 length: 15 amino acids. CDR3: CASSDGVGSGTEAFF. The CDR3 coding sequence is TGTGCCAGCAGTGATGGTGTCGGGTCGGGAACTGAAGCTTTCTTT. The full variable domain, rest sourced from reference TRBV2 and TRBJ1-1, is EPEVTQTPSHQVTQMGQEVILRCVPISNHLYFYWYRQILGQKVEFLVSFYNNEISEKSEIFDDQFSVERPDGSNFTLKIRSTKLEDSAMYFCASSDGVGSGTEAFFGQGTRLTVV.

J is TRBJ1-6 and V is TRBV20-1, with TRBD1 identical over 7 bases. V trimming: 3 bases; J trimming: 7 bases; junction bases outside the gene matches: 9. The CDR3 runs 15 residues. The germline V gene has CDR1 DFQATT and CDR2 SNEGSKA (reference sequence). CDR3 coding DNA: TGCAGTGCTAGGAGGGTGACAGGGAAGAATTCACCCCTCCACTTT. It translates to CSARRVTGKNSPLHF.

This clonotype was counted a single time. The J gene is TRBJ2-7, the V gene TRBV4-1; no clear D gene. This CDR3 is built from 14 residues. From germline, CDR1 is MGHRA and CDR2 YSYEKL. V lost 1 base to trimming and J lost 2 bases, with 9 bases between them. The CDR3 DNA is TGCGCCAGCAGCCAAGGATCTACAGCCTACGAGCAGTACTTC. This translates into CASSQGSTAYEQYF.

This sequence joins TRBV10-3 and TRBJ1-3; D uncertain. The germline V gene has CDR1 ENHRY and CDR2 SYGVKD. The V and J ends lost 5 bases and 1 base respectively, with 6 bases between them. The CDR3 is 13 residues long. The CDR3 bases are TGTGCCATCAGTAAAGATTCTGGAAACACCATATATTTT. This sequence encodes CAISKDSGNTIYF.

The chain couples TRBV20-1 to TRBJ1-1; a weak D match, TRBD1 (5 bases). V lost 1 base, J lost 4 bases, and 13 bases lay in between. Germline V gene sequence: CDR1 DFQATT, CDR2 SNEGSKA (reference sequence). The length of the CDR3 is 14 residues. CDR3 loop: CSARGGQGGTEAFF. The DNA of the CDR3 is TGCAGTGCTAGAGGCGGGCAGGGAGGCACTGAAGCTTTCTTT.

The chain uses TRBV19 and TRBJ1-3; D possibly corresponds to TRBD1 (5 bases). V was trimmed by 9 bases and J by 7 bases, leaving 13 bases between them. The CDR3 runs 12 residues. Germline V gene sequence: CDR1 LNHDA, CDR2 SQIVND (reference sequence). As DNA, the CDR3 is TGTGCCAGCGGGGCCGGACTGAACACCATATATTTT. Translated: CASGAGLNTIYF.

The chain uses TRBV10-3 and TRBJ2-1; TRBD2 might be the D (6 bases). The CDR3 covers 14 residues. Trimming shortened V by 4 bases and J by 9 bases, and 16 bases separated the two germline ends. CDR1 is ENHRY, CDR2 SYGVKD, per germline. The CDR3 spells CAISVVGGEVEQFF. CDR3 nucleotide sequence: TGTGCCATCAGTGTGGTGGGAGGAGAGGTTGAGCAGTTCTTC.

The rearrangement joins TRBV7-6 to TRBJ2-5; TRBD2 matches at 10 bases. The J segment lost 1 base and the V segment lost 1 base, leaving 9 bases of the junction unmatched. CDR3 length equals 18 residues. Germline V CDR1 and CDR2: SGHVS, FNYEAQ. DNA of the CDR3: TGTGCCAGCAGCTTAGTCCCTAGCGGGAGTGGGATCCAAGAGACCCAGTACTTC. This gives the protein CASSLVPSGSGIQETQYF.

The chain couples TRBV25-1 to TRBJ2-6, with TRBD1 matching 12 bases. The length of the CDR3 is 18 residues. CDR1 MGHDK and CDR2 SYGVNS come from the germline V gene. The J segment lost 1 base and the V segment lost 4 bases, leaving 5 bases of the junction unmatched. CDR3 DNA sequence: TGTGCCAGCAGTGCCGGGACAGGGGGCATTTCTGGGGCCAACGTCCTGACTTTC. This translates into CASSAGTGGISGANVLTF.

This chain uses TRBV2 with TRBJ1-6; no firm D call. The CDR3 runs to 14 residues. Trimming took off 4 bases at V and 9 bases at J, with 13 bases between the two ends. The germline CDR1 and CDR2 sequences are SNHLY and FYNNEI. DNA of the CDR3: TGTGCCAGCAGTGGCTCTGGGTTCTCTTCACCCCTCCACTTT. It yields the protein CASSGSGFSSPLHF.

This clonotype has ten or more counts. CDR3 sequence (DNA): TGTGCCAGCCTTCCGGCCTCGGACAGGGGACCTTTGGGGTCCCAGCATTTT. Amino acids: CASLPASDRGPLGSQHF. The V and J genes are TRBV19 and TRBJ1-5; TRBD1 aligns across 9 bases. The ends lost 9 bases at V and 11 bases at J; junction bases unmatched: 23. CDR3 length: 17 amino acids. Germline CDR1 is LNHDA and CDR2 is SQIVND (reference sequence).

This clonotype has ten or more counts. The chain has TRBV5-1 and TRBJ2-7; 10 positions match TRBD2. The CDR3 has 18 residues. CDR1 and CDR2 (germline): SGHRS, YFSETQ. The trim removed 3 bases at V and 2 bases at J, leaving 14 bases unmatched. CDR3 sequence reads: CASSSRSLNSGRPYEQYF. The DNA for the CDR3 is TGCGCCAGCAGCTCGCGCTCCTTGAATAGCGGGAGGCCCTACGAGCAGTACTTC.

This clonotype has a count of ten or more. The chain links TRBV9 to TRBJ1-2; tentative D call: TRBD1 (6 bases). CDR3 length: 14 residues. Trimming took 0 bases from V and 3 from J, leaving 9 bases between them. The germline V gene has CDR1 SGDLS and CDR2 YYNGEE. The CDR3 is CASSVDQGYYGYTF. DNA for the CDR3: TGTGCCAGCAGCGTAGACCAGGGGTACTATGGCTACACCTTC.

This clonotype occurred many times. This chain connects TRBV6-2 or TRBV6-3 to TRBJ1-5; perhaps TRBD1 as D (6 bases). The CDR3 has 14 residues. Germline loops: CDR1 MNHEY, CDR2 SVGEGT. V was cut by 8 bases and J by 4 bases, with 15 bases left in between. This CDR3 reads CASLQAQGNQPQHF. The CDR3 DNA is TGTGCCAGCTTACAGGCCCAGGGGAATCAGCCCCAGCATTTT.

The chain has TRBV7-9 and TRBJ2-3; D is perhaps TRBD1 or TRBD2 (5 bases each). The closer fit of TRBJ2-5 to the DNA end suggests the J call may be wrong. This CDR3 is built from 16 residues. Germline lookup yields CDR1 SEHNR and CDR2 FQNEAQ (reference sequence). This CDR3 reads CASSLAVGPLGETQYF. The CDR3 bases are TGTGCCAGCAGCTTAGCTGTGGGACCGCTCGGAGAGACCCAGTACTTC.

In DNA form, the CDR3 reads TGTGCCAGCAGCGCTGAGGGTCCGGGACAGGGTGGTTATACGCAGTACTTC. Protein: CASSAEGPGQGGYTQYF. The chain employs TRBV6-1 and TRBJ2-7, with 9 bases identical to TRBD1. J lost 9 bases, V lost 6 bases, and 21 bases had no gene match. The CDR3 consists of 17 residues. The germline gives CDR1 MNHNS, CDR2 SASEGT.

As concerns this clonotype: The junction and the germline gene differ at one end; a read error may be behind it. The chain recombines TRBV5-4 with TRBJ2-4; D is unresolved. Germline CDR1 reads SGHNT; CDR2 reads YYREEE (reference sequence). The CDR3 length is 13 residues. This chain's CDR3 is CASSQAIGTIQYF. The DNA for the CDR3 is TGCGCCAGCAGCCAAGCCATAGGCACCATTCAGTACTTC.

V and J are TRBV7-8 and TRBJ1-3, with D maybe TRBD1 (5 bases). This CDR3 contains 14 residues. V was pared by 6 bases and J by 2 bases, with 11 bases between. Germline CDR1 and CDR2: SGHVS and FQNEAQ. The CDR3 DNA sequence: TGTGCCAGCAGTCCAAGGACACCTGGAAACACCATATATTTT. Its translation is CASSPRTPGNTIYF.

The V and J genes are TRBV15 and TRBJ2-7; no clear D. CDR1 LNHNV and CDR2 YYDKDF come from the germline V gene (reference sequence). The CDR3 totals 14 residues. Trimming left V 1 base short and J 5 bases short, with 12 bases between. CDR3 sequence: CATSRVFRLDEQYF. The CDR3 DNA follows: TGTGCCACCAGCAGAGTTTTCCGCTTGGACGAGCAGTACTTC. Full variable domain (rest looked up from reference TRBV15 and TRBJ2-7): DAMVIQNPRYQVTQFGKPVTLSCSQTLNHNVMYWYQQKSSQAPKLLFHYYDKDFNNEADTPDNFQSRRPNTSFCFLDIRSPGLGDTAMYLCATSRVFRLDEQYFGPGTRLTVT.

This chain uses TRBV7-6 with TRBJ2-5; 9 nucleotides line up with TRBD1. The CDR3 has 13 residues. V lost 5 bases to trimming and J lost 5 bases; unmatched junction nucleotides: 3. Germline loops: CDR1 SGHVS, CDR2 FNYEAQ. CDR3 DNA sequence: TGTGCCAGCAGCAACGGACAGGGGGAGACCCAGTACTTC. The encoded protein is CASSNGQGETQYF.

This sequence joins TRBV20-1 and TRBJ1-3; TRBD1 is a possible D gene (6 bases). Trimming shortened V by 3 bases and J by 4 bases, and 10 bases separated the two germline ends. CDR3 length: 13 amino acids. CDR1 and CDR2 from the germline V gene are DFQATT and SNEGSKA (reference sequence). In DNA, the CDR3 is TGCAGTGCTAGGGTGGACAGCGGAAACACCATATATTTT. Translating it yields CSARVDSGNTIYF.